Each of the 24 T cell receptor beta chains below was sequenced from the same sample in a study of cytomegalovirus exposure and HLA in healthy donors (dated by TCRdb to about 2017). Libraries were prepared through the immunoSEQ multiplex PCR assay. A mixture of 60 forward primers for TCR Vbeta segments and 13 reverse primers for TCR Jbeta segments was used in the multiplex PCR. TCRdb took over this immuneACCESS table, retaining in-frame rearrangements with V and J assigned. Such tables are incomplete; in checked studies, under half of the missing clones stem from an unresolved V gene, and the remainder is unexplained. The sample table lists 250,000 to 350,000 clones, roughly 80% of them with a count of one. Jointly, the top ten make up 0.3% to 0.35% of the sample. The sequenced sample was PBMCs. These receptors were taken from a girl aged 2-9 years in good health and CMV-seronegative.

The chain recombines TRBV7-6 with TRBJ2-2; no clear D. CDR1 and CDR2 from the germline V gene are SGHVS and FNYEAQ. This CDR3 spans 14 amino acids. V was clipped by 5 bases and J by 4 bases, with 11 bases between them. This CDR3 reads CASSLLASTGELFF. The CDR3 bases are TGTGCCAGCAGCCTACTTGCTAGCACCGGGGAGCTGTTTTTT.

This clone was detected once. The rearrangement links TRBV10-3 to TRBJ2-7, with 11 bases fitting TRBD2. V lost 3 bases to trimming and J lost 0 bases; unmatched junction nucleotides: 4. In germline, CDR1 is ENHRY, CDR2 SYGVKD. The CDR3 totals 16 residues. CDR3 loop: CAISDFTSGSSYEQYF. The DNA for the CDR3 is TGTGCCATCAGTGACTTCACTAGCGGGAGCTCCTACGAGCAGTACTTC.

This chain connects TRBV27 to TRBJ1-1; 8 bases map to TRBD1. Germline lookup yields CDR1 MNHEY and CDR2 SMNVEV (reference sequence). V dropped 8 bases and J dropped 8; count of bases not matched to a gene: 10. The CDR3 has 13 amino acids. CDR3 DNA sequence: TGTGCCAGCGGAATTTCAGGGGGCTGGGAAGCTTTCTTT. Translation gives CASGISGGWEAFF.

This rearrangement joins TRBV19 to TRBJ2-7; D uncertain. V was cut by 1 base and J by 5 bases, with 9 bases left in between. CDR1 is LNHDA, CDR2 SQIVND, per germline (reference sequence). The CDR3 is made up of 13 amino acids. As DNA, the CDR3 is TGTGCCAGTAGTATAGCCGGTCGGGACGAGCAGTACTTC. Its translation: CASSIAGRDEQYF.

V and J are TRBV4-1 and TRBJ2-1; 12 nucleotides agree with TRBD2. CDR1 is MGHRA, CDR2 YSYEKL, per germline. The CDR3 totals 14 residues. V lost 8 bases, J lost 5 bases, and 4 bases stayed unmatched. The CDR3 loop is CASGTSGPDNEQFF. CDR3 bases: TGCGCCAGCGGGACTAGCGGGCCGGACAATGAGCAGTTCTTC.

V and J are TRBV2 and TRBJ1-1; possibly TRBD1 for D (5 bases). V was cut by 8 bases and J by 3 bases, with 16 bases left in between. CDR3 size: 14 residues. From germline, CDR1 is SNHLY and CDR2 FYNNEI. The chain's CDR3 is CASDSRQGYTEAFF. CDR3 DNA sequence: TGTGCCAGCGATAGCCGGCAGGGTTACACTGAAGCTTTCTTT.

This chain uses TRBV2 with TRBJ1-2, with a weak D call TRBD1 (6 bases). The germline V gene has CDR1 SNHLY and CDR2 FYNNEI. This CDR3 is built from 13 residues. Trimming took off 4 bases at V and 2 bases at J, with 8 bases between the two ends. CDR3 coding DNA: TGTGCCAGCAGTGGGACAGACAACTATGGCTACACCTTC. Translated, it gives CASSGTDNYGYTF.

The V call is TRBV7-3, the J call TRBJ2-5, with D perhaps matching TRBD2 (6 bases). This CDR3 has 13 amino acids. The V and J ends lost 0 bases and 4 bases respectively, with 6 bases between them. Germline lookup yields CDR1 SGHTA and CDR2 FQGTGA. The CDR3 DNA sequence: TGTGCCAGCAGCTTAACCGGGGGAGAGACCCAGTACTTC. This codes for CASSLTGGETQYF.

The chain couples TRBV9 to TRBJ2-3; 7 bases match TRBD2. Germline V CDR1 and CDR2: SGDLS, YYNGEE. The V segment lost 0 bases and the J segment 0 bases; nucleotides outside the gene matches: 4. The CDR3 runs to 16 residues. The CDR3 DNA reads TGTGCCAGCAGCGTAGCGGGGCGGGAGAGCACAGATACGCAGTATTTT. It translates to CASSVAGRESTDTQYF. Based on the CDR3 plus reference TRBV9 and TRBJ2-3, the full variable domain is DSGVTQTPKHLITATGQRVTLRCSPRSGDLSVYWYQQSLDQGLQFLIQYYNGEERAKGNILERFSAQQFPDLHSELNLSSLELGDSALYFCASSVAGRESTDTQYFGPGTRLTVL.

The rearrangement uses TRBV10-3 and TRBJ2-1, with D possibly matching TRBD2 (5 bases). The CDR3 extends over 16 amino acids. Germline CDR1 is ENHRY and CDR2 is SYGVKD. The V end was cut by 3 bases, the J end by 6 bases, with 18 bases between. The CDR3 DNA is TGTGCCATCAGTGAAGGAGAGTTAGCGTTTGGCAATGAGCAGTTCTTC. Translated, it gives CAISEGELAFGNEQFF.

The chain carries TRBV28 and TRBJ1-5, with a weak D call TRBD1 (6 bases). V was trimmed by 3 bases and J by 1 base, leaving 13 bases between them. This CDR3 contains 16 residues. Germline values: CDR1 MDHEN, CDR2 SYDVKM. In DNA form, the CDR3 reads TGTGCCAGCAGTTTCCCCCTGGGGGCGAGCAATCAGCCCCAGCATTTT. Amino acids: CASSFPLGASNQPQHF.

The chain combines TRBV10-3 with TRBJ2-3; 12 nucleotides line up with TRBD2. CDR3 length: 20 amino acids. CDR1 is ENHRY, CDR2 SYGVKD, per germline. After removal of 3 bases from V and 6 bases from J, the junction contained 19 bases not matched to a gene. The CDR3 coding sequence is TGTGCCATCAGTGATGGAGCCCATTGGACTAGCGGGGCGCCCACGGATACGCAGTATTTT. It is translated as CAISDGAHWTSGAPTDTQYF.

Written as DNA, the CDR3 is TGTGCCAGCAGCCGGGACACCATGAACACTGAAGCTTTCTTT. This codes for CASSRDTMNTEAFF. The chain recombines TRBV7-9 with TRBJ1-1, with a weak D call TRBD1 (6 bases). Per the germline V gene, CDR1 is SEHNR and CDR2 is FQNEAQ (reference sequence). The CDR3 has 14 amino acids. The ends were cut back, 5 bases at V and 0 bases at J, with 10 bases in the middle.

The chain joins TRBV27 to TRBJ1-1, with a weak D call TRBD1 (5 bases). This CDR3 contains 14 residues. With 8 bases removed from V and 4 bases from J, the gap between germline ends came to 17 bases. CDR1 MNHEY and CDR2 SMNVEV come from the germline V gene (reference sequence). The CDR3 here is CASLTSGRATEAFF. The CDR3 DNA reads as TGTGCCAGCCTTACCTCGGGCAGGGCCACTGAAGCTTTCTTT.

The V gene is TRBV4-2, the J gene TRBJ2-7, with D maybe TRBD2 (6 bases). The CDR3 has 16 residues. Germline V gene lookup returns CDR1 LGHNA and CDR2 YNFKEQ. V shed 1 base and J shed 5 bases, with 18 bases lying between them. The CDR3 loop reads CASSQGSREMADEQYF. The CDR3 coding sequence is TGTGCCAGCAGCCAAGGCTCGCGGGAAATGGCCGACGAGCAGTACTTC.

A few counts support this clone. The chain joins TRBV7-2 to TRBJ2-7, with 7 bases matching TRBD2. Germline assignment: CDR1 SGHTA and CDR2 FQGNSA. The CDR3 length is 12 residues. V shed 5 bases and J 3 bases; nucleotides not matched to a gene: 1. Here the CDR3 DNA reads TGTGCCAGCAGCCCTAGCGGCTACGAGCAGTACTTC. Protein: CASSPSGYEQYF.

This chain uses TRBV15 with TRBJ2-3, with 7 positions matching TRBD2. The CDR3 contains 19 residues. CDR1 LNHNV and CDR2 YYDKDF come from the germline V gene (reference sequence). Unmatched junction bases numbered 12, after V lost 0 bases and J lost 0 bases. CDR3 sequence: CATSREVSRASGSTDTQYF. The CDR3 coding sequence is TGTGCCACCAGCAGAGAGGTATCCAGGGCTAGCGGTAGCACAGATACGCAGTATTTT.

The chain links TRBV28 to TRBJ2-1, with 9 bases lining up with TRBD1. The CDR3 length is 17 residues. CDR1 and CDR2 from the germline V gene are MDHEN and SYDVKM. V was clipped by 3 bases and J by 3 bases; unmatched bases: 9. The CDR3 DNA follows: TGTGCCAGCAGTTTGGATCCCGGGACAGGGATCTACAATGAGCAGTTCTTC. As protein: CASSLDPGTGIYNEQFF.

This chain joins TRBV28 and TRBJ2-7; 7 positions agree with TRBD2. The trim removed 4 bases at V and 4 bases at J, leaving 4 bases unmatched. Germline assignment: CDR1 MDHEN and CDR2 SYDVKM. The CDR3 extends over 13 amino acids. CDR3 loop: CASSSAGIYEQYF. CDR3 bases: TGTGCCAGCAGTTCAGCGGGAATTTACGAGCAGTACTTC.

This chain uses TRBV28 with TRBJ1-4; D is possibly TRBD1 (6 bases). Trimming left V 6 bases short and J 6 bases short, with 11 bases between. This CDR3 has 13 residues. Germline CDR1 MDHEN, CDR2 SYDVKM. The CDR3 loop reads CASRPQGYEKLFF. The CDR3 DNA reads TGTGCCAGCAGACCTCAGGGGTATGAAAAACTGTTTTTT.

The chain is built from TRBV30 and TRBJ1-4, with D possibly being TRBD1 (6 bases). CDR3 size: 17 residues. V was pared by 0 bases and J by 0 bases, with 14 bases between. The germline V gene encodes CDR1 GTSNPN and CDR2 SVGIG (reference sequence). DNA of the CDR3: TGTGCCTGGAGTGTATGGGGGGGGGCCGCAACTAATGAAAAACTGTTTTTT. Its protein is CAWSVWGGAATNEKLFF.

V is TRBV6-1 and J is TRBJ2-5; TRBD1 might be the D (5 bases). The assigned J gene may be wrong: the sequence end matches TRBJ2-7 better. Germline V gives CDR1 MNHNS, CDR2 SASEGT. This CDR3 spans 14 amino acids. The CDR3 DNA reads TGTGCCAGCAGTGAAGGGGGCAAGGGCTACGAGCAGTACTTC. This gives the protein CASSEGGKGYEQYF.

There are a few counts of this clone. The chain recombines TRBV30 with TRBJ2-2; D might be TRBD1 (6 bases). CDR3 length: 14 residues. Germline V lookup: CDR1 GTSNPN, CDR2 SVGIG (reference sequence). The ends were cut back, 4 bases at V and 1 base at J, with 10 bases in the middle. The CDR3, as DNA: TGTGCCTGGACTAAGGGACAGAACACCGGGGAGCTGTTTTTT. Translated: CAWTKGQNTGELFF. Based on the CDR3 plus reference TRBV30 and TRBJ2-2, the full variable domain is SQTIHQWPATLVQPVGSPLSLECTVEGTSNPNLYWYRQAAGRGLQLLFYSVGIGQISSEVPQNLSASRPQDRQFILSSKKLLLSDSGFYLCAWTKGQNTGELFFGEGSRLTVL.

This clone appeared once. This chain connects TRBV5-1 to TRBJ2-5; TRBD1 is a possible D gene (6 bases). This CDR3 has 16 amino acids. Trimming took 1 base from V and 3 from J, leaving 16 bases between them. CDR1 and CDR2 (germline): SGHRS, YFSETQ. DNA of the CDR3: TGCGCCAGCAGCTTGACCACGGGTCAGGGGAAAGAGACCCAGTACTTC. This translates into CASSLTTGQGKETQYF.